This T cell receptor beta chain is from a study of blood T cells in healthy people across ages. The CDR3 contains 16 residues. J was trimmed by 0 bases and V by 4 bases; bases with no gene match: 7. CDR1 is MDHEN, CDR2 SYDVKM, per germline. The authors ran a second PCR of roughly 6 to 12 cycles using a sample-barcoded 5' primer and a J-beta primer mix. TCRdb recomputed calls from the 5' RACE reads with MiXCR, one row per CDR3 protein. This sample has about 640,000 distinct CDR3 sequences, with 58% found just once. This clonotype was obtained from a man aged 55 to 69 in good health. Sequences were obtained from blood. The J gene is TRBJ2-7, the V gene TRBV28, with 9 bases aligning to TRBD1. The CDR3 reads CASSSSGTGHSYEQYF. The DNA of the CDR3 is TGTGCCAGCAGTTCCTCCGGGACAGGGCACTCCTACGAGCAGTACTTC. The whole variable domain, filled in from reference TRBV28 and TRBJ2-7, reads DVKVTQSSRYLVKRTGEKVFLECVQDMDHENMFWYRQDPGLGLRLIYFSYDVKMKEKGDIPEGYSVSREKKERFSLILESASTNQTSMYLCASSSSGTGHSYEQYFGPGTRLTVT.